The 26 T cell receptor beta chains presented below share a single source sample, sequenced in a study of identical twins. MiXCR, run by TCRdb on the 5' RACE reads, gives a single entry per CDR3 protein. The data show 450,000 or so distinct CDR3 sequences, with approximately 15% seen just once and around 0.52% held by the top ten. These data are also associated with another study on yellow fever vaccine responses in identical twins.

Material for sequencing was CD4+ T cells sorted from blood. The receptors originated from a woman in her late teens or twenties in good health.

This clonotype was seen only a few times. CDR3 sequence reads: CASSSRDSAYNEQFF. The CDR3 DNA reads TGTGCCAGCAGCTCCCGGGACTCCGCCTACAATGAGCAGTTCTTC. This chain connects TRBV7-2 to TRBJ2-1; possible D gene TRBD2, 6 bases. Trimming shortened V by 4 bases and J by 2 bases, and 12 bases separated the two germline ends. Germline-derived CDR1 and CDR2 are SGHTA and FQGNSA. This CDR3 contains 15 residues.

This clonotype was counted between two and nine times. The chain combines TRBV5-1 with TRBJ2-3, with a possible D match to TRBD2 (6 bases). CDR3 length: 15 amino acids. Germline V gives CDR1 SGHRS, CDR2 YFSETQ. The V gene lost 4 bases and the J gene lost 1 base, with 13 bases spanning the gap. In nucleotides, the CDR3 is TGCGCCAGCAGCGGCGGGGCGATAGGCACAGATACGCAGTATTTT. Protein sequence: CASSGGAIGTDTQYF. Variable domain in full (rest from reference TRBV5-1 and TRBJ2-3): KAGVTQTPRYLIKTRGQQVTLSCSPISGHRSVSWYQQTPGQGLQFLFEYFSETQRNKGNFPGRFSGRQFSNSRSEMNVSTLELGDSALYLCASSGGAIGTDTQYFGPGTRLTVL.

This clonotype came up once. The gene calls are TRBV19 and TRBJ2-7; no clear D gene. Germline CDR1 LNHDA, CDR2 SQIVND (reference sequence). V was trimmed by 6 bases and J by 6 bases, leaving 9 bases between them. This CDR3 is 11 amino acids long. CDR3 bases: TGTGCCAGTAGAGATTTCACCGAGCAGTACTTC. Translation gives CASRDFTEQYF. Based on the CDR3 plus reference TRBV19 and TRBJ2-7, the full variable domain is DGGITQSPKYLFRKEGQNVTLSCEQNLNHDAMYWYRQDPGQGLRLIYYSQIVNDFQKGDIAEGYSVSREKKESFPLTVTSAQKNPTAFYLCASRDFTEQYFGPGTRLTVT.

V usage is TRBV7-8 and J usage is TRBJ2-1, with 9 bases that match TRBD1. The CDR3 has 14 residues. J gave up 5 bases and V 2 bases, and 1 base lay outside the gene matches. Germline V gene data show CDR1 as SGHVS and CDR2 as FQNEAQ. In nucleotides, the CDR3 is TGTGCCAGCAGCTTATGGACAGGGGACAATGAGCAGTTCTTC. It is translated as CASSLWTGDNEQFF.

The chain couples TRBV12-3 or TRBV12-4 to TRBJ2-7, with no clear D. The CDR3 runs to 13 residues. Trimming removed 7 bases at V and 2 bases at J, with 12 bases between. Written as DNA, the CDR3 is TGTGCCAGCACCCGTTCGACCGCCTACGAGCAGTACTTC. Amino acid sequence: CASTRSTAYEQYF.

The rearrangement uses TRBV4-3 and TRBJ2-6, with 7 bases aligning to TRBD1. Looked up from germline, CDR1 is LGHNA and CDR2 is YSLEER. V trimming: 4 bases; J trimming: 0 bases; junction bases outside the gene matches: 12. The CDR3 covers 19 residues. For the CDR3, the DNA is TGCGCCAGCAGCCCCTTCAGCCCACAGGGGTACTCTGGGGCCAACGTCCTGACTTTC. Its translation is CASSPFSPQGYSGANVLTF.

The table lists this clonotype with a few counts. The V call is TRBV29-1, the J call TRBJ2-3; 11 bases are a match to TRBD2. The length of the CDR3 is 15 residues. V trimming: 3 bases; J trimming: 3 bases; junction bases outside the gene matches: 5. The germline CDR1 and CDR2 sequences are SQVTM and ANQGSEA. The CDR3 DNA is TGCAGCGTTGACGAACTAGCGGGAGTGACAGATACGCAGTATTTT. Its translation: CSVDELAGVTDTQYF.

The chain employs TRBV5-1 and TRBJ2-3; 9 nucleotides agree with TRBD1. Trimming at V came to 6 bases and at J to 3 bases, leaving 5 bases not matched to a gene. The CDR3 has 14 residues. Germline assignment: CDR1 SGHRS and CDR2 YFSETQ. The CDR3 protein is CASTVGQGTDTQYF. CDR3 in DNA: TGCGCCAGCACCGTGGGACAGGGAACAGATACGCAGTATTTT.

This clonotype was counted a few times. The V and J genes are TRBV20-1 and TRBJ2-1; weak D call: TRBD1 (5 bases). Per germline, CDR1 DFQATT and CDR2 SNEGSKA (reference sequence). V dropped 0 bases and J dropped 6 bases, with 15 bases sitting between them. The CDR3 is 15 residues long. The CDR3 DNA follows: TGCAGTGCTAGAGATGTGGGGCATACGGGCAATGAGCAGTTCTTC. This codes for CSARDVGHTGNEQFF.

This chain links TRBV10-3 with TRBJ2-2; D unclear. The ends were cut back, 0 bases at V and 1 base at J, with 9 bases in the middle. This CDR3 has 16 amino acids. CDR1 and CDR2 (germline): ENHRY, SYGVKD. CDR3 DNA sequence: TGTGCCATCAGTGAGTCTAGAGCACAGAACACCGGGGAGCTGTTTTTT. This gives the protein CAISESRAQNTGELFF.

This clonotype was counted between two and nine times. The chain couples TRBV7-2 to TRBJ2-5; D is possibly TRBD2 (5 bases). Germline CDR1 is SGHTA and CDR2 is FQGNSA. The CDR3 is 14 residues long. V shed 3 bases and J shed 1 base, with 9 bases lying between them. The CDR3 loop is CASSLSTSQETQYF. Written as DNA, the CDR3 is TGTGCCAGCAGCTTGAGCACTAGCCAAGAGACCCAGTACTTC. Full variable domain (missing parts from reference TRBV7-2 and TRBJ2-5): GAGVSQSPSNKVTEKGKDVELRCDPISGHTALYWYRQSLGQGLEFLIYFQGNSAPDKSGLPSDRFSAERTGGSVSTLTIQRTQQEDSAVYLCASSLSTSQETQYFGPGTRLLVL.

This clonotype was recorded at least ten times. Relative to the germline gene, one junction end is altered; a read error may explain this. This rearrangement joins TRBV5-1 to TRBJ2-6; unclear D gene. Germline CDR1 is SGHRS and CDR2 is YFSETQ. This CDR3 spans 16 amino acids. The CDR3 region is CASSLDFLSGSNVLTF. CDR3 DNA sequence: TGCGCCAGCAGCCTGGATTTTCTCTCTGGGTCCAACGTCCTGACTTTC. The whole variable domain, remainder taken from reference TRBV5-1 and TRBJ2-6, is KAGVTQTPRYLIKTRGQQVTLSCSPISGHRSVSWYQQTPGQGLQFLFEYFSETQRNKGNFPGRFSGRQFSNSRSEMNVSTLELGDSALYLCASSLDFLSGSNVLTFGAGSRLTVL.

J is TRBJ2-1 and V is TRBV27; 15 bases map to TRBD2. The CDR3 totals 21 residues. Looked up from germline, CDR1 is MNHEY and CDR2 is SMNVEV (reference sequence). The trim removed 5 bases at V and 2 bases at J, leaving 16 bases unmatched. The CDR3 loop reads CASSRRHIGTSGRPPYNEQFF. The CDR3 region has the DNA TGTGCCAGCAGTCGACGTCATATAGGGACTAGCGGGAGGCCCCCCTACAATGAGCAGTTCTTC.

This clonotype was counted many times. The rearrangement uses TRBV3-1 and TRBJ2-5, with D unclear. The CDR3 has 13 residues. V gave up 1 base and J gave up 5 bases, with 8 bases separating them. Germline V gives CDR1 LGHDT, CDR2 YNNKEL (reference sequence). CDR3 coding DNA: TGTGCCAGCAGCCAAGTCCTAGGGGAGACCCAGTACTTC. Its protein product is CASSQVLGETQYF.

This clonotype came up a few times. The chain carries TRBV12-3 or TRBV12-4 and TRBJ1-5; D is possibly TRBD1 (6 bases). With 4 bases removed from V and 3 bases from J, the gap between germline ends came to 16 bases. The CDR3 is made up of 16 amino acids. The CDR3 loop is CASSSRDTHYNQPQHF. The CDR3, as DNA: TGTGCCAGCAGTTCCCGGGACACCCATTACAATCAGCCCCAGCATTTT.

This chain links TRBV7-2 with TRBJ1-2, with 9 bases aligning to TRBD1. The CDR3 has 15 residues. Trimming cost V 2 bases and J 7 bases; bases outside gene matches: 8. Germline V gene sequence: CDR1 SGHTA, CDR2 FQGNSA. The CDR3 sequence is CASSLRDRVLGGYTF. The CDR3 coding sequence is TGTGCCAGCAGCTTAAGGGACAGGGTACTAGGTGGCTACACCTTC.

This clonotype was seen more than once but under ten times. V usage is TRBV20-1 and J usage is TRBJ2-7; 7 bases are a match to TRBD2. CDR1 DFQATT and CDR2 SNEGSKA come from the germline V gene (reference sequence). V shed 0 bases, J shed 1 base, and the junction held 6 bases outside the gene matches. This CDR3 contains 15 residues. The CDR3 spells CSARDLAVVSYEQYF. As DNA, the CDR3 is TGCAGTGCTAGAGATCTAGCGGTTGTTTCCTACGAGCAGTACTTC.

V and J are TRBV18 and TRBJ2-3; TRBD2 is a possible D gene (5 bases). The germline CDR1 and CDR2 sequences are KGHSH and LQKENI. V dropped 5 bases and J dropped 0 bases, with 12 bases sitting between them. This CDR3 comprises 15 residues. The CDR3 loop reads CASSEASRSTDTQYF. The CDR3 DNA reads as TGTGCCAGCTCAGAGGCTAGCAGAAGCACAGATACGCAGTATTTT.

This clonotype turned up a few times. The rearrangement uses TRBV11-2 and TRBJ2-7, with D tentatively TRBD1 or TRBD2 (5 bases each). Trimming took off 4 bases at V and 3 bases at J, with 19 bases between the two ends. Looked up from germline, CDR1 is SGHAT and CDR2 is FQNNGV. This CDR3 has 16 amino acids. The CDR3 reads CASSSLGTSGVYEQYF. The CDR3 nucleotides read TGTGCCAGCAGCTCCCTTGGGACGTCTGGGGTCTACGAGCAGTACTTC.

This clonotype was counted at least ten times. The chain has TRBV29-1 and TRBJ2-7; D gene ambiguous. CDR3 size: 11 residues. Germline V lookup: CDR1 SQVTM, CDR2 ANQGSEA. Trimming took 7 bases from V and 0 from J, leaving 7 bases between them. Written as DNA, the CDR3 is TGCAGCGGGGTTTTCTCCTACGAGCAGTACTTC. Translated, it gives CSGVFSYEQYF.

This clonotype was observed at least ten times. V usage is TRBV7-2 and J usage is TRBJ2-5; D is uncertain. Germline V CDR1 and CDR2: SGHTA, FQGNSA. This CDR3 contains 11 residues. V dropped 6 bases and J dropped 5 bases, with 7 bases sitting between them. CDR3 DNA: TGTGCCAGCAGTTCCCGGGAGACCCAGTACTTC. Its translation: CASSSRETQYF.

V is TRBV28 and J is TRBJ1-4; D is undetermined. This CDR3 is built from 13 residues. Germline CDR1 is MDHEN and CDR2 is SYDVKM. The V gene lost 4 bases and the J gene lost 0 bases, with 3 bases spanning the gap. The CDR3 DNA is TGTGCCAGCAGTTCCGCAACTAATGAAAAACTGTTTTTT. Translated, it gives CASSSATNEKLFF.

The chain is built from TRBV28 and TRBJ2-7; 7 nucleotides agree with TRBD1. CDR1 and CDR2 from the germline V gene are MDHEN and SYDVKM. The CDR3 sequence is 17 residues long. After removal of 6 bases from V and 3 bases from J, the junction contained 17 bases not matched to a gene. For the CDR3, the DNA is TGTGCCAGCAGCACTTGGGGAAAGACAGGGTCTAACTACGAGCAGTACTTC. It yields the protein CASSTWGKTGSNYEQYF.

V usage is TRBV6-5 and J usage is TRBJ2-1, with TRBD2 matching 14 bases. Looked up from germline, CDR1 is MNHEY and CDR2 is SVGAGI. The CDR3 is 15 residues long. With 2 bases clipped from V and 9 bases from J, the junction kept 3 bases outside the gene matches. The CDR3 region has the DNA TGTGCCAGCAGTTACACCGGACTAGCGGGGGGTGAGCAGTTCTTC. It is translated as CASSYTGLAGGEQFF.

In its sample, this clonotype was seen once. The V gene is TRBV11-2, the J gene TRBJ2-3, with TRBD2 matching over 8 bases. Trimming at V came to 2 bases and at J to 2 bases, leaving 6 bases not matched to a gene. The CDR3 runs 16 residues. Looked up from germline, CDR1 is SGHAT and CDR2 is FQNNGV. As DNA, the CDR3 is TGTGCCAGCAGCTTATACAGGACTAGCTACACAGATACGCAGTATTTT. This translates into CASSLYRTSYTDTQYF.

The V call is TRBV21-1, the J call TRBJ2-2. TRBV21-1 is shown as a pseudogene. The CDR3 loop spans 16 amino acids. The CDR3 coding sequence is TGTGCCAGCAGCAAAGGGCTAGAATCACACACCGGGGAGCTGTTTTTT. Translated: CASSKGLESHTGELFF.